This is a list of T cell receptor beta chains from one sample in a study of shared clonotypes between healthy human individuals. The method was immunoSEQ multiplex PCR; TCRdb's version includes in-frame clones alone and lacks a portion of them. The table has around 2.1 million clones, around 93% seen once. Source material: naive CD8+ T cells from PBMCs. Source of these receptors: a man in his late teens or twenties in good health. Some clones in this sample may be carry-over from other donors' samples. Both conserved end residues are trimmed from each CDR3.

v_gene: TRBV27
j_gene: TRBJ2-7
CDR3aa: ASSLSAGFPYEQY

v_gene: TRBV7-9
j_gene: TRBJ2-1
CDR3aa: ASLPEGEGRYEQF

v_gene: TRBV5-1
j_gene: TRBJ2-7
CDR3aa: ASSPVLRDNSYEQY

v_gene: TRBV19
j_gene: TRBJ1-5
CDR3aa: ASRGQLSWTQPQH

v_gene: TRBV18
j_gene: TRBJ2-1
CDR3aa: ASSAGTSGRDEQF

v_gene: TRBV28
j_gene: TRBJ1-5
CDR3aa: ASSSPGTGGTYSNQPQH

v_gene: TRBV7-9
j_gene: TRBJ2-1
CDR3aa: ASSLGPGGMDEQF

v_gene: TRBV5-3
j_gene: TRBJ1-2
CDR3aa: ARSLPRRQGTYYGYT

v_gene: TRBV4-3
j_gene: TRBJ1-3
CDR3aa: ASSQDQGARNTIY

v_gene: TRBV4-2
j_gene: TRBJ2-5
CDR3aa: ASSQDRTMQETQY

v_gene: TRBV27
j_gene: TRBJ2-3
CDR3aa: ASSSRAGPDTQY

v_gene: TRBV4-1
j_gene: TRBJ2-3
CDR3aa: ASSETSGKGTDTQY

v_gene: TRBV7-8
j_gene: TRBJ2-5
CDR3aa: ASSSTSGRSETQY

v_gene: TRBV27
j_gene: TRBJ2-7
CDR3aa: ASSWGLNYEQY

v_gene: TRBV28
j_gene: TRBJ1-2
CDR3aa: ASSSPWRRGAEGYT

v_gene: TRBV14
j_gene: TRBJ2-2
CDR3aa: ASSQGPGRANTGELF

v_gene: TRBV9
j_gene: TRBJ2-7
CDR3aa: ASSVEWRDGEQY

v_gene: TRBV6-6
j_gene: TRBJ2-5
CDR3aa: ASSGTRQETQY

v_gene: TRBV2
j_gene: TRBJ2-7
CDR3aa: ASTPSYEQY

v_gene: TRBV19
j_gene: TRBJ2-1
CDR3aa: ASTLDRVSYNEQF